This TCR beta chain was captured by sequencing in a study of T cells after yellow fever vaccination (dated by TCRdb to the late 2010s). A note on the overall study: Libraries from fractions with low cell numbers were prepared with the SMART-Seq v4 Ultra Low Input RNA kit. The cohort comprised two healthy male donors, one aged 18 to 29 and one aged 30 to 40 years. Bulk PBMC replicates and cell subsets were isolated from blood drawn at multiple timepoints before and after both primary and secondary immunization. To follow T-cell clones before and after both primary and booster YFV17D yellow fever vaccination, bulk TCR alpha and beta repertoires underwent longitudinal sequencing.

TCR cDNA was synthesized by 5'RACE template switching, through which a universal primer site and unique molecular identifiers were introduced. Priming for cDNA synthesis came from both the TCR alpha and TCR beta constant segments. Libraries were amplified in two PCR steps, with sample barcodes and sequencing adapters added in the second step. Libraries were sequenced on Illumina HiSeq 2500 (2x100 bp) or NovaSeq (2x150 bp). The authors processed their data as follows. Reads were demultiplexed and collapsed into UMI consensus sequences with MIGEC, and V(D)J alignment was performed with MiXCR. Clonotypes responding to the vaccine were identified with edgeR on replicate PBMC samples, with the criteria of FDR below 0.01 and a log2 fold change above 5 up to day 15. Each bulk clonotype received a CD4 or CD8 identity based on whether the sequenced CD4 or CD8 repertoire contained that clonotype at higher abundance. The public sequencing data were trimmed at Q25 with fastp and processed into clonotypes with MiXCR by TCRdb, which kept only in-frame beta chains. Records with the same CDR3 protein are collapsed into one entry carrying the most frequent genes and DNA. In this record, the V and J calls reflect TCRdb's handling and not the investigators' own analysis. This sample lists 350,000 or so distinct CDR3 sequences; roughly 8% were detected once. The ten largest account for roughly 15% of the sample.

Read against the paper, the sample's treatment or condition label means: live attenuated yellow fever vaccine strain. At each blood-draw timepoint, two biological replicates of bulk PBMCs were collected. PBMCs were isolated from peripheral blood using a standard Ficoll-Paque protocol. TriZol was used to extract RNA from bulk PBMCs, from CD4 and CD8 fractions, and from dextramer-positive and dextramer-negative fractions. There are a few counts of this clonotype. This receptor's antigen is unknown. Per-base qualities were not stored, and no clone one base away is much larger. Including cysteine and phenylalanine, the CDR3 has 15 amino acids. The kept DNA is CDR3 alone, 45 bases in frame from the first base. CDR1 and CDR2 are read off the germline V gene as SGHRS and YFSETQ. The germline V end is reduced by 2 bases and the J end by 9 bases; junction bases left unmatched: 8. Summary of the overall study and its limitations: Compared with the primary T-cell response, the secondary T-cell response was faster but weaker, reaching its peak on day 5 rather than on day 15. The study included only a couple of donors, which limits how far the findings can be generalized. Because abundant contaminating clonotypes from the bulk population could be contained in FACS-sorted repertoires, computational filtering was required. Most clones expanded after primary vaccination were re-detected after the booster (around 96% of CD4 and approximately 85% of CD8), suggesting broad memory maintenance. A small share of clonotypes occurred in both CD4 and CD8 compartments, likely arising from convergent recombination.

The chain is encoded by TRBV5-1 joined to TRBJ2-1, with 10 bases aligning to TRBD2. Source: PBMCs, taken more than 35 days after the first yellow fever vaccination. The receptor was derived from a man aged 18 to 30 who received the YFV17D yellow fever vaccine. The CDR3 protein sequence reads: CASSFGSGGAFEQFF. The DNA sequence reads TGCGCCAGCAGCTTTGGGAGCGGGGGGGCCTTTGAGCAGTTCTTC.